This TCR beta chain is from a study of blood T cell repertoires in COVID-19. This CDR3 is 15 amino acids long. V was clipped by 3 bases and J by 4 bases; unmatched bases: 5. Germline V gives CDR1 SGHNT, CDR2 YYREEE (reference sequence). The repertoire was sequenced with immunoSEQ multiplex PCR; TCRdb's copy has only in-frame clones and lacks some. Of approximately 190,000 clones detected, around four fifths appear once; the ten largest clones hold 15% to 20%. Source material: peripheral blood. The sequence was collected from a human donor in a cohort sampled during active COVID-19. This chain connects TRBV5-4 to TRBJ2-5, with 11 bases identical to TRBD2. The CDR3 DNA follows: TGTGCCAGCAGCTGGGATGGGACTAGCGGAGAGACCCAGTACTTC. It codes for CASSWDGTSGETQYF. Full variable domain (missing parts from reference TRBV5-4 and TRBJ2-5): ETGVTQSPTHLIKTRGQQVTLRCSSQSGHNTVSWYQQALGQGPQFIFQYYREEENGRGNFPPRFSGLQFPNYSSELNVNALELDDSALYLCASSWDGTSGETQYFGPGTRLLVL.